These T cell receptor beta chains were read from a single sample in a study of blood T cell repertoires in COVID-19. Some clones are missing from TCRdb's copy, which holds only in-frame ones; the method was immunoSEQ multiplex PCR. Here the sample spans more than 150,000 clones, 82% being singletons. Sequencing input: PBMCs or T cells enriched from blood (not recorded which). The receptors shown here come from a man aged 35 to 55 who had recovered from COVID-19. CDR3s include the opening cysteine and the closing phenylalanine or tryptophan. The D gene is left open where the match is weak. The size field is filled for only some rows; it gives once, few, many or a size class.

J gene: TRBJ2-6
D gene: NA
V gene: TRBV3-1/TRBV3-2
clone size: NA
CDR3 protein: CASSLNLRGSGANVLTF
CDR3 DNA: TGTGCCAGCAGCCTCAACCTTCGGGGTTCTGGGGCCAACGTCCTGACTTTC

J gene: TRBJ1-3
D gene: TRBD1
V gene: TRBV5-1
clone size: NA
CDR3 protein: CASSLDRGRNTIYF
CDR3 DNA: TGCGCCAGCAGCTTGGACAGGGGGAGAAACACCATATATTTT

J gene: TRBJ2-3
D gene: NA
V gene: TRBV10-3
clone size: once
CDR3 protein: CAIGPGLSTDTQYF
CDR3 DNA: TGTGCCATCGGGCCGGGACTTAGCACAGATACGCAGTATTTT

J gene: TRBJ2-3
D gene: TRBD1
V gene: TRBV6-4
clone size: NA
CDR3 protein: CASGNRGQERYF
CDR3 DNA: TGTGCCAGCGGCAACAGGGGCCAAGAAAGGTATTTT

J gene: TRBJ2-3
D gene: TRBD2
V gene: TRBV5-1
clone size: NA
CDR3 protein: CASSSSGGSPDTQYF
CDR3 DNA: TGCGCCAGCAGCTCATCCGGCGGGAGCCCCGATACGCAGTATTTT

J gene: TRBJ1-2
D gene: NA
V gene: TRBV19
clone size: NA
CDR3 protein: CASSIDGLGGYTF
CDR3 DNA: TGTGCCAGTAGTATCGACGGACTAGGGGGCTACACCTTC

J gene: TRBJ2-5
D gene: TRBD1
V gene: TRBV7-9
clone size: NA
CDR3 protein: CASSLWGRGETQYF
CDR3 DNA: TGTGCCAGCAGCTTATGGGGCAGGGGGGAGACCCAGTACTTC

J gene: TRBJ2-1
D gene: TRBD2
V gene: TRBV5-4
clone size: NA
CDR3 protein: CASSFGGESYNEQFF
CDR3 DNA: TGTGCCAGCAGCTTCGGGGGGGAGTCCTACAATGAGCAGTTCTTC

J gene: TRBJ2-3
D gene: TRBD2
V gene: TRBV29-1
clone size: NA
CDR3 protein: CSVDAGTSGRWSTDTQYF
CDR3 DNA: TGCAGCGTGGACGCCGGGACTAGCGGGAGGTGGAGCACAGATACGCAGTATTTT

J gene: TRBJ1-1
D gene: TRBD1
V gene: TRBV5-1
clone size: NA
CDR3 protein: CASSRDRGPIEAFF
CDR3 DNA: TGCGCCAGCAGTCGGGACAGGGGGCCGATTGAAGCTTTCTTT

J gene: TRBJ2-7
D gene: TRBD1
V gene: TRBV9
clone size: NA
CDR3 protein: CASSRSTGAWGYEQYF
CDR3 DNA: TGTGCCAGCAGCCGCTCAACAGGGGCCTGGGGTTACGAGCAGTACTTC

J gene: TRBJ2-4
D gene: NA
V gene: TRBV5-6
clone size: NA
CDR3 protein: CASTLQGSAKNIQYF
CDR3 DNA: TGTGCCAGCACGCTACAGGGTTCGGCCAAAAACATTCAGTACTTC

J gene: TRBJ2-5
D gene: TRBD1
V gene: TRBV28
clone size: NA
CDR3 protein: CASSSGQGKETQYF
CDR3 DNA: TGTGCCAGCAGTTCGGGACAGGGGAAAGAGACCCAGTACTTC

J gene: TRBJ2-2
D gene: TRBD2
V gene: TRBV5-1
clone size: once
CDR3 protein: CASSPPGLAASGELFF
CDR3 DNA: TGCGCCAGCAGCCCGCCGGGACTAGCGGCATCCGGGGAGCTGTTTTTT

J gene: TRBJ1-1
D gene: NA
V gene: TRBV2
clone size: NA
CDR3 protein: CASREGGTEAFF
CDR3 DNA: TGTGCCAGCAGAGAGGGAGGCACTGAAGCTTTCTTT

J gene: TRBJ1-1
D gene: TRBD1
V gene: TRBV19
clone size: NA
CDR3 protein: CASGTVESNTEAFF
CDR3 DNA: TGTGCCAGTGGGACAGTAGAATCGAACACTGAAGCTTTCTTT

J gene: TRBJ2-1
D gene: TRBD2
V gene: TRBV19
clone size: NA
CDR3 protein: CASSMRPSGPNEQFF
CDR3 DNA: TGTGCCAGTAGTATGCGGCCTAGCGGACCTAATGAGCAGTTCTTC

J gene: TRBJ2-3
D gene: TRBD2
V gene: TRBV29-1
clone size: NA
CDR3 protein: CSVEGGRGADTQYF
CDR3 DNA: TGCAGCGTTGAGGGCGGGAGGGGGGCGGATACGCAGTATTTT

J gene: TRBJ1-5
D gene: NA
V gene: TRBV27
clone size: NA
CDR3 protein: CASSSDGSRGWTSNQPQHF
CDR3 DNA: TGTGCCAGCAGTTCCGACGGGTCGCGGGGTTGGACTTCCAATCAGCCCCAGCATTTT

J gene: TRBJ2-4
D gene: TRBD2
V gene: TRBV10-3
clone size: NA
CDR3 protein: CATGEGRNIQYF
CDR3 DNA: TGTGCCACCGGGGAGGGCCGAAACATTCAGTACTTC

J gene: TRBJ2-7
D gene: TRBD2
V gene: TRBV28
clone size: NA
CDR3 protein: CASSQAGLSSYEQYF
CDR3 DNA: TGTGCCAGCAGTCAAGCGGGACTGAGCTCCTACGAGCAGTACTTC

J gene: TRBJ1-5
D gene: NA
V gene: TRBV19
clone size: NA
CDR3 protein: CASSIGRAGNQPQHF
CDR3 DNA: TGTGCCAGTAGTATAGGTAGGGCGGGAAATCAGCCCCAGCATTTT

J gene: TRBJ1-4
D gene: NA
V gene: TRBV11-1
clone size: NA
CDR3 protein: CASSSPTGDEKLFF
CDR3 DNA: TGTGCCAGCAGCTCTCCGACGGGGGATGAAAAACTGTTTTTT

J gene: TRBJ2-1
D gene: TRBD1
V gene: TRBV4-3
clone size: NA
CDR3 protein: CASSHDRGPPYNEQFF
CDR3 DNA: TGCGCCAGCAGCCATGACAGGGGGCCGCCCTACAATGAGCAGTTCTTC

J gene: TRBJ2-2
D gene: TRBD1
V gene: TRBV19
clone size: NA
CDR3 protein: CASSVDRGSNTGELFF
CDR3 DNA: TGTGCCAGTAGTGTTGACAGGGGTTCGAACACCGGGGAGCTGTTTTTT

J gene: TRBJ2-2
D gene: TRBD1
V gene: TRBV5-8
clone size: NA
CDR3 protein: CASSLGRTGLNTGELFF
CDR3 DNA: TGTGCCAGCAGCTTGGGCCGGACAGGGTTGAACACCGGGGAGCTGTTTTTT

J gene: TRBJ2-2
D gene: TRBD1
V gene: TRBV5-1
clone size: NA
CDR3 protein: CASSILGQSIGELFF
CDR3 DNA: TGCGCCAGCAGCATATTGGGACAGAGTATCGGGGAGCTGTTTTTT

J gene: TRBJ2-5
D gene: NA
V gene: TRBV5-1
clone size: once
CDR3 protein: CASSFGQVKETQYF
CDR3 DNA: TGCGCCAGCAGCTTTGGTCAGGTTAAAGAGACCCAGTACTTC

J gene: TRBJ1-2
D gene: NA
V gene: TRBV6-5
clone size: NA
CDR3 protein: CASSYTGGEGYTF
CDR3 DNA: TGTGCCAGCAGTTACACCGGGGGTGAGGGCTACACCTTC

J gene: TRBJ2-1
D gene: TRBD2
V gene: TRBV18
clone size: NA
CDR3 protein: CASSPLWGGYNEQFF
CDR3 DNA: TGTGCCAGCTCACCCCTGTGGGGGGGGTACAATGAGCAGTTCTTC

J gene: TRBJ1-1
D gene: NA
V gene: TRBV18
clone size: once
CDR3 protein: CASSPKTGTTTEAFF
CDR3 DNA: TGTGCCAGCTCCCCAAAGACAGGAACGACCACTGAAGCTTTCTTT

J gene: TRBJ2-7
D gene: NA
V gene: TRBV6-6
clone size: NA
CDR3 protein: CASRKPGNLHEQYF
CDR3 DNA: TGTGCCAGCAGAAAGCCGGGAAACCTCCACGAGCAGTACTTC

J gene: TRBJ2-7
D gene: NA
V gene: TRBV5-1
clone size: NA
CDR3 protein: CASSHPHDRPNSYEQYF
CDR3 DNA: TGCGCCAGCAGCCACCCCCACGACAGACCCAACTCCTACGAGCAGTACTTC

J gene: TRBJ1-2
D gene: NA
V gene: TRBV5-1
clone size: NA
CDR3 protein: CASSLVAGPNYGYTF
CDR3 DNA: TGCGCCAGCAGCTTGGTGGCAGGGCCTAACTATGGCTACACCTTC

J gene: TRBJ2-3
D gene: NA
V gene: TRBV7-9
clone size: NA
CDR3 protein: CASSFRPSTDTQYF
CDR3 DNA: TGTGCCAGCAGTTTCAGGCCTAGCACAGATACGCAGTATTTT

J gene: TRBJ2-5
D gene: NA
V gene: TRBV5-1
clone size: NA
CDR3 protein: CASSPQGEVETQYF
CDR3 DNA: TGCGCCAGCAGCCCCCAGGGGGAGGTGGAGACCCAGTACTTC